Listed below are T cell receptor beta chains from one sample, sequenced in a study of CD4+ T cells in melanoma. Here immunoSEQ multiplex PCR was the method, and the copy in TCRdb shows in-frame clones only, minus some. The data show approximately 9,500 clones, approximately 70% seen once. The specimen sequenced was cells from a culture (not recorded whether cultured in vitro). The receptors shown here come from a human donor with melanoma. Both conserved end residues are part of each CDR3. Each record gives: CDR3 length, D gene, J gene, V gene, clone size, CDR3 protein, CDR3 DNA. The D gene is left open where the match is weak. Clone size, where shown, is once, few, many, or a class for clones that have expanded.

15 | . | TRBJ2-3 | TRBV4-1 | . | CASSQDYRDVDTQYF | TGCGCCAGCAGCCAAGATTACCGGGACGTGGATACGCAGTATTTT
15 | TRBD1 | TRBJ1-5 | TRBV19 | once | CASSRDRGRNQPQHF | TGTGCCAGTAGTAGGGACAGGGGGAGAAATCAGCCCCAGCATTTT
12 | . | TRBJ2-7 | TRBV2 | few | CASSPFDYEQYF | TGTGCCAGCAGTCCTTTCGATTACGAGCAGTACTTC
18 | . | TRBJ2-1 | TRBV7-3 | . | CASSLRPRIERSYNEQFF | TGTGCCAGCAGCTTAAGGCCACGAATAGAGCGGAGTTACAATGAGCAGTTCTTC
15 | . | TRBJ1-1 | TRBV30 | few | CAWSVRGQLGAEAFF | TGTGCCTGGAGTGTACGCGGACAGCTAGGAGCTGAAGCTTTCTTT
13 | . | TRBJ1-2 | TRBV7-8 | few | CASSQGRGYGYTF | TGTGCCAGCAGCCAGGGGAGAGGCTATGGCTACACCTTC
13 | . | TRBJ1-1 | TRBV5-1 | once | CASSWAGVTEAFF | TGCGCCAGCAGCTGGGCGGGGGTCACTGAAGCTTTCTTT
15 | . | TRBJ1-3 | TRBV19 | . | CASSSGFNSGNTIYF | TGTGCCAGTAGTAGCGGTTTCAACTCTGGAAACACCATATATTTT
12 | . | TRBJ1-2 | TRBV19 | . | CASSGQVDGYTF | TGTGCCAGTAGTGGTCAGGTCGATGGCTACACCTTC
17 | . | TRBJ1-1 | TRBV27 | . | CASSFSLAATTRPEAFF | TGTGCCAGCAGTTTCAGTCTGGCCGCCACTACCCGGCCTGAAGCTTTCTTT
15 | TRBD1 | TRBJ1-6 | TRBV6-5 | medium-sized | CASSYGSGGHSPLHF | TGTGCCAGCAGTTACGGATCAGGGGGCCATTCACCCCTCCACTTT
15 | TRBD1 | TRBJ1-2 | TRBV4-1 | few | CASSLQEGANYGYTF | TGCGCCAGCAGCCTACAGGAGGGGGCGAACTATGGCTACACCTTC
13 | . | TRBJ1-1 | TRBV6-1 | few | CASRSRDAAEAFF | TGTGCCAGCAGATCGAGGGATGCAGCTGAAGCTTTCTTT
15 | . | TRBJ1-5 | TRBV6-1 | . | CASSQGGKSNQPQHF | TGTGCCAGCAGTCAAGGGGGTAAGAGCAATCAGCCCCAGCATTTT
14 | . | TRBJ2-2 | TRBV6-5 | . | CASSSGPFTGELFF | TGTGCCAGCAGTTCGGGCCCGTTCACCGGGGAGCTGTTTTTT
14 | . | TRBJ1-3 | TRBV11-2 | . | CASSLTDSGNTIYF | TGTGCCAGCAGCTTAACTGACTCTGGAAACACCATATATTTT
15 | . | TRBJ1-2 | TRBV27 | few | CASNPNAGLGYGYTF | TGTGCCAGCAACCCTAACGCAGGCCTGGGCTATGGCTACACCTTC
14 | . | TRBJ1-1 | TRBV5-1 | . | CASSFTGTNTEAFF | TGCGCCAGCAGCTTTACAGGGACGAACACTGAAGCTTTCTTT
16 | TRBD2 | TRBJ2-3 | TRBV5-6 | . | CASSTWTSGDTDTQYF | TGTGCCAGCAGCACCTGGACTAGCGGGGACACAGATACGCAGTATTTT
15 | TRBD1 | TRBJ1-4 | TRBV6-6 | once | CASSDGTGGFEKLFF | TGTGCCAGCAGTGACGGGACAGGGGGCTTTGAAAAACTGTTTTTT
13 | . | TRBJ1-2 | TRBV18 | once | CASSPSWYDGYTF | TGTGCCAGCTCACCCTCATGGTACGATGGCTACACCTTC
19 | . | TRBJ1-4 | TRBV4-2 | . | CASSQDGGGFRLVDEKLFF | TGTGCCAGCAGCCAAGATGGAGGAGGGTTTAGGCTCGTAGATGAAAAACTGTTTTTT
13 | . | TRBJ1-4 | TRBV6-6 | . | CASIDRVNEKLFF | TGTGCCAGCATTGACAGAGTTAATGAAAAACTGTTTTTT
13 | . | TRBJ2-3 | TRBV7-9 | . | CASSLSSGDTQYF | TGTGCCAGCAGCTTATCTTCCGGTGATACGCAGTATTTT
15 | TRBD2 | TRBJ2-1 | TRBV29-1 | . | CSVVTLAGTYNEQFF | TGCAGCGTTGTTACCCTAGCGGGGACCTACAATGAGCAGTTCTTC
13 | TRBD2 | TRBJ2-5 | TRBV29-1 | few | CSVVSGLGETQYF | TGCAGCGTTGTCTCCGGACTAGGAGAGACCCAGTACTTC
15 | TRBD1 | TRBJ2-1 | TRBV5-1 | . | CASSASTGAVGEQFF | TGCGCCAGCAGCGCATCGACAGGGGCGGTCGGTGAGCAGTTCTTC
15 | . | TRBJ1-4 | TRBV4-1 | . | CASSRPGSTNEKLFF | TGCGCCAGCAGCCGACCGGGATCAACTAATGAAAAACTGTTTTTT
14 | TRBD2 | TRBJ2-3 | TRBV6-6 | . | CASRAGGTADTQYF | TGTGCCAGCAGAGCGGGGGGTACCGCAGATACGCAGTATTTT
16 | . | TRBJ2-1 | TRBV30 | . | CAWSVRLLRAYNEQFF | TGTGCCTGGAGTGTTCGGCTACTTCGTGCCTACAATGAGCAGTTCTTC
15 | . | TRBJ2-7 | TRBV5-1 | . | CASSLGGGSVYEQYF | TGCGCCAGCAGCTTGGGGGGAGGATCTGTCTACGAGCAGTACTTC
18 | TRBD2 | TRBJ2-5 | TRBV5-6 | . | CASSLDINPLAGRETQYF | TGTGCCAGCAGCTTGGACATAAATCCCCTAGCGGGGAGAGAGACCCAGTACTTC
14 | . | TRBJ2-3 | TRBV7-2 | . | CASSSRGGGDTQYF | TGTGCCAGCAGCTCCCGGGGAGGGGGAGATACGCAGTATTTT
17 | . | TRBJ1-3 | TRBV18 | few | CASSALLAGMFGNTIYF | TGTGCCAGCTCAGCCCTTTTGGCAGGGATGTTTGGAAACACCATATATTTT
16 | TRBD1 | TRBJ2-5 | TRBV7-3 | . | CASSLGTGVHQETQYF | TGTGCCAGCAGCTTGGGTACAGGGGTTCACCAAGAGACCCAGTACTTC
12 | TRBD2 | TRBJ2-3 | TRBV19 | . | CASSSGGKTQYF | TGTGCCAGTAGTAGCGGGGGGAAGACGCAGTATTTT
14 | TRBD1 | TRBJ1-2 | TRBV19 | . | CASSTAGGLYGYTF | TGTGCCAGTAGTACGGCAGGGGGCCTCTATGGCTACACCTTC
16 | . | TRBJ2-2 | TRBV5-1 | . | CASSAIQGVGSGELFF | TGCGCCAGCAGCGCAATACAGGGCGTGGGTTCCGGGGAGCTGTTTTTT
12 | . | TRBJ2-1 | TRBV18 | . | CASSPANREQFF | TGTGCCAGCTCACCAGCGAACAGAGAGCAGTTCTTC
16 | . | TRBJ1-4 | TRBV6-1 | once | CASSDQGYATNEKLFF | TGTGCCAGCAGTGACCAGGGATACGCAACTAATGAAAAACTGTTTTTT
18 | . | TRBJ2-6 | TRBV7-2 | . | CASSPRGPNLSGANVLTF | TGTGCCAGCAGCCCGCGGGGGCCGAACCTCTCTGGGGCCAACGTCCTGACTTTC
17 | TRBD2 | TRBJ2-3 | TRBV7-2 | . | CASSMGLAGGNTDTQYF | TGTGCCAGCAGCATGGGACTAGCGGGGGGGAACACAGATACGCAGTATTTT
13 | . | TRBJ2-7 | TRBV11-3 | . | CASSLGQLDEQYF | TGTGCCAGCAGCTTAGGACAGCTCGACGAGCAGTACTTC
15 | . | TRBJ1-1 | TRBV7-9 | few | CASSLGPGTYAEAFF | TGTGCCAGCAGCTTAGGACCGGGGACGTACGCTGAAGCTTTCTTT
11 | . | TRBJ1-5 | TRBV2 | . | CASSENGPQHF | TGTGCCAGCAGTGAAAATGGGCCCCAGCATTTT
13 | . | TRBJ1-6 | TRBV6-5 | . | CAHGRVADSPLHF | TGTGCCCATGGACGGGTTGCCGATTCACCCCTCCACTTT
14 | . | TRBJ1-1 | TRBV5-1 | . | CASSPSQMNTEAFF | TGCGCCAGCAGCCCCTCACAGATGAACACTGAAGCTTTCTTT
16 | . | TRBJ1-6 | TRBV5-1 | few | CASSPQGSTYNSPLHF | TGCGCCAGCAGCCCCCAGGGGAGTACCTATAATTCACCCCTCCACTTT
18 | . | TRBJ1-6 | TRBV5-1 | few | CASSPGGAQSSYNSPLHF | TGCGCCAGCAGCCCGGGAGGGGCTCAGAGCTCCTATAATTCACCCCTCCACTTT
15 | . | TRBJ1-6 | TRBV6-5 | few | CASGHYGEWDSPLHF | TGTGCCAGCGGGCATTATGGGGAATGGGATTCACCCCTCCACTTT
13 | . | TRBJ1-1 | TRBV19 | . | CASSSEQNTEAFF | TGTGCCAGTAGTTCAGAGCAGAACACTGAAGCTTTCTTT
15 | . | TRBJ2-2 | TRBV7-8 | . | CASSPGSGATGELFF | TGTGCCAGCAGCCCCGGGTCAGGGGCCACCGGGGAGCTGTTTTTT
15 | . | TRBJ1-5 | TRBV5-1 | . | CASSLGDLPNQPQHF | TGCGCCAGCAGCTTGGGGGACTTGCCTAATCAGCCCCAGCATTTT
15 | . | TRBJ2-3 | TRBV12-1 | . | CASSPPAGRTDTQYF | TGTGCCAGCAGCCCCCCTGCAGGGCGCACAGATACGCAGTATTTT
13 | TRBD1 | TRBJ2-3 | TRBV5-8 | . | CASRLTGGNTQYF | TGTGCCAGCAGGTTGACAGGGGGCAATACGCAGTATTTT
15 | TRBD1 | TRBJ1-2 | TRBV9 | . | CASSVAFGQGEGYTF | TGTGCCAGCAGCGTGGCGTTTGGACAGGGGGAGGGCTACACCTTC